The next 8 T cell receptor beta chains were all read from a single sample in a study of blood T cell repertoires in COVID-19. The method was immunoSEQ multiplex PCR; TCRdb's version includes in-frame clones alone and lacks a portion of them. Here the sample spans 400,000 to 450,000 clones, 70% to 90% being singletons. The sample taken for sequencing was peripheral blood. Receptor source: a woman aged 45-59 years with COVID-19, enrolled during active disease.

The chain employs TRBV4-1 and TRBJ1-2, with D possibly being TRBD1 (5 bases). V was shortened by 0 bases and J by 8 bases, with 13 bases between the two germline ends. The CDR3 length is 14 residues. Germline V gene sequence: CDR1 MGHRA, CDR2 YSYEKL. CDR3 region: CASSQDKGLRGYTF. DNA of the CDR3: TGCGCCAGCAGCCAAGATAAGGGGCTGAGAGGCTACACCTTC.

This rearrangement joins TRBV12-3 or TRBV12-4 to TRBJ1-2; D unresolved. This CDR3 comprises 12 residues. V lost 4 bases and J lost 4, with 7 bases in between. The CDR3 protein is CASSSRSYGYTF. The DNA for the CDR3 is TGTGCCAGCAGTTCCAGATCCTATGGCTACACCTTC.

This CDR3 reads CATSAIGGGKDQPQHF. The CDR3 DNA sequence: TGTGCCACCAGTGCGATCGGGGGGGGCAAGGATCAGCCCCAGCATTTT. This chain joins TRBV24-1 and TRBJ1-5, with D perhaps matching TRBD1 (6 bases). Between the trimmed V and J ends, which lost 5 bases and 5 bases, there was a span of 18 bases. This CDR3 is built from 16 residues. Germline CDR1 is KGHDR and CDR2 is SFDVKD.

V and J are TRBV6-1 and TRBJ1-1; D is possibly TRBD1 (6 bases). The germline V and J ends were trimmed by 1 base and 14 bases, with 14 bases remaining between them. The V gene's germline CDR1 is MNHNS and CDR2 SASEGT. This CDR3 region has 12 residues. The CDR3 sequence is CASSEGGYRGFF. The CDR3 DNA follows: TGTGCCAGCAGTGAAGGGGGTTATAGGGGGTTCTTT.

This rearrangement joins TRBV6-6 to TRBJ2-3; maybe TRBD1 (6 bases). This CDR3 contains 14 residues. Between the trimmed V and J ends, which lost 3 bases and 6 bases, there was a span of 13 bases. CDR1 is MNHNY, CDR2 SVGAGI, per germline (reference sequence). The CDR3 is CASSYLLQGDTQYF. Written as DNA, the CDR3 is TGTGCCAGCAGTTATTTACTTCAGGGGGATACGCAGTATTTT.

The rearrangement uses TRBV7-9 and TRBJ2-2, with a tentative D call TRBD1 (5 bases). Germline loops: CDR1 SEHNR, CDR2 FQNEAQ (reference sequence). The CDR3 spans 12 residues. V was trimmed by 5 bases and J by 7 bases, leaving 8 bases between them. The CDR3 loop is CASSGHRGELFF. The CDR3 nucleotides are TGTGCCAGCAGCGGACACCGCGGGGAGCTGTTTTTT.

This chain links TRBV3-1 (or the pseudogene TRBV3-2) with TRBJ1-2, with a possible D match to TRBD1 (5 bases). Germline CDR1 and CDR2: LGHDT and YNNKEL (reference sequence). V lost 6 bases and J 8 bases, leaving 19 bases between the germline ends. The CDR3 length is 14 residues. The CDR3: CASSHSSGAGGYTF. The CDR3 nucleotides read TGTGCCAGCAGTCACTCATCCGGGGCGGGGGGCTACACCTTC.

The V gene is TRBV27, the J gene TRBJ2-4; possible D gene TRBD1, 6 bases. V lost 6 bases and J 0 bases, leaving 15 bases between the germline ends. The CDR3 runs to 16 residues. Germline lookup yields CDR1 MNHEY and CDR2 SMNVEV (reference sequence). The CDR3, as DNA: TGTGCCAGCAGCCCCGGACAGACTCTAGCCAAAAACATTCAGTACTTC. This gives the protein CASSPGQTLAKNIQYF.